The present T cell receptor beta chain was sequenced within a study of siplizumab effects on memory and regulatory T cells. The length of the CDR3 is 17 residues. This table comes from immunoSEQ multiplex PCR, and its TCRdb copy is limited to in-frame clones, with some not included. The sample includes 90,000 to 120,000 clones, approximately 93% seen only once; the top ten take about 0.62%. The material sequenced was Tregs sorted from blood. This sequence originates from a human donor in good health. The chain recombines TRBV21-1 with TRBJ1-5; TRBD1 is taken as the D call from the table, unchecked against the DNA. TRBV21-1 is a pseudogene locus. CDR3 coding DNA: TGTGCCAGCAGCCACTCGAGAGACAGGGAAGGCAATCAGCCCCAGCATTTT. Translation: CASSHSRDREGNQPQHF.